This T cell receptor beta chain was retrieved from a study of CD8+ T cells in alopecia areata. This clone was counted once. The CDR3 is 11 amino acids. V was pared by 8 bases and J by 1 base, with 8 bases between. Looked up from germline, CDR1 is SQVTM and CDR2 is ANQGSEA. Isolated RNA was reverse transcribed into cDNA used as the sequencing template. Only in-frame clones appear in the TCRdb table, and some are missing; sequencing was by immunoSEQ multiplex PCR. The sample has hundreds of thousands of clones; roughly 57% are singletons. The material was CD4+ T cells sorted from blood, obtained at week 0. The sequence came from a human donor with alopecia areata. This sequence joins TRBV29-1 and TRBJ1-1; D remains unclear. CDR3 nucleotides: TGCAGCACGGTGGAGAACACTGAAGCTTTCTTT. This translates into CSTVENTEAFF.